Following are 5 T cell receptor beta chains from one sample sequenced in a study of shared clonotypes between healthy human individuals. Clones were read by immunoSEQ multiplex PCR, and TCRdb kept only the in-frame ones, dropping some. The profile shows 2.3 million or so clones, more than 85% of them singletons. The specimen was naive CD4+ T cells from PBMCs. Stated subset: CD45RA+ positively selected. All receptors come from a man aged 18 to 30 in good health. Some clones in this sample may be carry-over from other donors' samples.

J is TRBJ2-2 and V is TRBV4-2; 11 nucleotides agree with TRBD2. The J segment lost 3 bases and the V segment lost 4 bases, leaving 4 bases of the junction unmatched. Germline CDR1 is LGHNA and CDR2 is YNFKEQ. CDR3 size: 16 residues. This chain's CDR3 is CASSRQTSGDTGELFF. CDR3 nucleotide sequence: TGTGCCAGCAGCCGACAGACTAGCGGGGACACCGGGGAGCTGTTTTTT.

In nucleotides, the CDR3 is TGTGCCAGCAGGGGCCTAGCGGGAGGGACCTACGAGCAGTACTTC. It yields the protein CASRGLAGGTYEQYF. This sequence joins TRBV27 and TRBJ2-7, with 12 bases fitting TRBD2. CDR1 and CDR2 from the germline V gene are MNHEY and SMNVEV (reference sequence). V dropped 6 bases and J dropped 2; count of bases not matched to a gene: 5. The CDR3 loop spans 15 amino acids.

This rearrangement joins TRBV30 to TRBJ1-5; TRBD1 is a possible D gene (6 bases). CDR3 size: 14 residues. Trimming stripped 3 bases from V and 6 bases from J, with 15 bases between. Germline V gene data show CDR1 as GTSNPN and CDR2 as SVGIG (reference sequence). CDR3 sequence: CAWSSGVEGQPQHF. CDR3 in DNA: TGTGCCTGGAGCTCAGGGGTCGAAGGTCAGCCCCAGCATTTT.

In nucleotides, the CDR3 is TGTGCCAGCAGCCCTCCCACAGGGGGTATCGATGAGCAGTTCTTC. Its protein is CASSPPTGGIDEQFF. The chain uses TRBV7-9 and TRBJ2-1; 8 nucleotides line up with TRBD1. This CDR3 has 15 residues. Losses at the gene ends were 5 bases for V and 8 bases for J; bases not matched to a gene: 11. Germline CDR1 reads SEHNR; CDR2 reads FQNEAQ (reference sequence).

V usage is TRBV27 and J usage is TRBJ2-7; D is unresolved. This CDR3 spans 19 amino acids. Germline CDR1 MNHEY, CDR2 SMNVEV (reference sequence). V was cut by 5 bases and J by 2 bases, with 28 bases left in between. CDR3: CASSPRRTAITALTYEQYF. The CDR3 DNA sequence: TGTGCCAGCAGTCCACGGCGGACGGCTATCACTGCCCTAACCTACGAGCAGTACTTC.